Listed here are 10 T cell receptor beta chains from one sample, sequenced in a study of T cell clusters in autoimmune cytopenias. Multiplex touch-down PCR amplified TRB using TRB-A and TRB-B pools in one tube. TCRdb reprocessed the multiplex PCR reads; each CDR3 protein has one entry and no DNA is given. In total, the table holds approximately 3,800 distinct CDR3 sequences. TRB amplification used roughly 250 ng of peripheral blood genomic DNA. Specimen: peripheral blood. The receptors were gathered from a human donor with an autoimmune cytopenia or autoimmune hepatitis (not recorded which).

Judged by frequency, this clonotype is medium-sized. The chain uses TRBV12-3 or TRBV12-4 and TRBJ1-2; TCRdb selects TRBD1, and the lack of DNA leaves this call unchecked. The CDR3 is 15 amino acids. The CDR3 reads CASSLGTGGDYGYTF.

This sequence joins TRBV30 and TRBJ1-2; the TRBD1 assignment by TCRdb is unverifiable without DNA. Germline lookup yields CDR1 GTSNPN and CDR2 SVGIG (reference sequence). The CDR3 totals 13 residues. The CDR3: CAWTEDRAGGYTF.

According to its frequency, this clonotype is medium-sized (0.01 to 0.1%). The chain couples TRBV19 to TRBJ2-7; absent DNA, TCRdb's TRBD1 call cannot be checked. This CDR3 comprises 15 residues. Germline V gives CDR1 LNHDA, CDR2 SQIVND (reference sequence). CDR3 protein: CASSIGGDISYEQYF. Together with reference TRBV19 and TRBJ2-7, the CDR3 gives the full variable domain: DGGITQSPKYLFRKEGQNVTLSCEQNLNHDAMYWYRQDPGQGLRLIYYSQIVNDFQKGDIAEGYSVSREKKESFPLTVTSAQKNPTAFYLCASSIGGDISYEQYFGPGTRLTVT.

V gene TRBV10-3 combines with J gene TRBJ2-2; TCRdb designates TRBD2, a call that cannot be tested without DNA. Germline CDR1 ENHRY, CDR2 SYGVKD. The CDR3 spans 16 residues. The CDR3 spells CAIRGLAGVESGELFF.

The chain combines TRBV20-1 with TRBJ2-1. Germline V gene lookup returns CDR1 DFQATT and CDR2 SNEGSKA (reference sequence). CDR3 size: 13 residues. Here the CDR3 reads CSARGVVYNEQFF.

This chain connects TRBV20-1 to TRBJ2-3; the D call of TRBD2 rests on TCRdb alone, since no DNA is present to check it. Germline V gives CDR1 DFQATT, CDR2 SNEGSKA (reference sequence). CDR3 length: 16 residues. CDR3 in amino acids: CSARDLAGYSTDTQYF.

This clonotype is labeled medium-sized based on frequency. The chain has TRBV19 and TRBJ2-3; TCRdb outputs TRBD1, but without DNA this stays unchecked. This CDR3 comprises 13 residues. Germline V CDR1 and CDR2: LNHDA, SQIVND (reference sequence). This CDR3 is CASNSDRGDTQYF. Using reference TRBV19 and TRBJ2-3 for the parts outside the CDR3, the full variable domain is DGGITQSPKYLFRKEGQNVTLSCEQNLNHDAMYWYRQDPGQGLRLIYYSQIVNDFQKGDIAEGYSVSREKKESFPLTVTSAQKNPTAFYLCASNSDRGDTQYFGPGTRLTVL.

This clonotype is labeled medium-sized based on frequency. The V gene is TRBV19, the J gene TRBJ2-3; TCRdb outputs TRBD2, but without DNA this stays unchecked. CDR1 is LNHDA, CDR2 SQIVND, per germline (reference sequence). This CDR3 has 14 amino acids. The CDR3 loop is CASSTGTRSGTQYF.

Considering frequency, this clonotype is medium-sized. The rearrangement uses TRBV6-5 and TRBJ1-3. The CDR3 sequence is 14 residues long. The germline gives CDR1 MNHEY, CDR2 SVGAGI. The CDR3 sequence: CASLTDRAGNTIYF.

V gene TRBV14 combines with J gene TRBJ1-4; as DNA is missing, the TRBD1 call by TCRdb cannot be tested. CDR1 SGHDN and CDR2 FVKESK come from the germline V gene. The CDR3 is 14 amino acids. The CDR3 here is CASSQVTRGEKLFF.